This entry concerns a single T cell receptor beta chain. The antigen is unknown. The entry originates in a study of blood T cells in healthy people across ages. A second PCR, run for about 6 to 12 cycles, used a sample-barcoded 5' primer plus a J-beta primer mix. All cDNA molecules were each tagged by a template-switch adaptor with 12 random nucleotides. Each CDR3 protein gets one entry after TCRdb re-called the 5' RACE reads with MiXCR. The sample has some 800,000 distinct CDR3 sequences; approximately 48% are singletons. General observations from the study: A strong correlation was found between TCR beta diversity and the percentage of naive T cells.

This clonotype was sampled from a man between 60 and 75 years old in good health. Sequenced: blood.

CDR3 amino acids: CSAQTELAKNIQYF. The CDR3 DNA follows: TGCAGTGCTCAAACCGAGCTAGCCAAAAACATTCAGTACTTC. V gene TRBV20-1 combines with J gene TRBJ2-4; D not certain. Germline V gene sequence: CDR1 DFQATT, CDR2 SNEGSKA (reference sequence). The CDR3 contains 14 residues. The ends were cut back, 5 bases at V and 0 bases at J, with 11 bases in the middle.